A single sample is the source of the 20 T cell receptor beta chains below, sequenced in a study of blood T cell repertoires in COVID-19 (dated by TCRdb to the early 2020s). Receptor libraries were prepared by the immunoSEQ multiplex PCR assay. In TCRdb, the immuneACCESS table is reduced to in-frame sequences with V and J assigned. These tables do not hold every clone; where another copy was compared, an unresolved V gene accounts for under half, and the others remain unexplained. Recorded for this sample are about 300,000 clones; roughly 85% of them occurred a single time. The top ten hold around 2.1% of the sample. Sequenced: PBMCs or T cells enriched from blood (not recorded which). These receptor sequences come from a man aged 30-40 years who had recovered from COVID-19.

This sequence joins TRBV16 and TRBJ2-3; 7 bases line up with TRBD2. Per germline, CDR1 KGHSY and CDR2 FQNENV. The CDR3 runs 16 residues. Germline trimming cut 2 bases from V and 1 base from J; bases unmatched to any gene: 6. CDR3 amino acids: CASSQLGLAGTDTQYF. CDR3 bases: TGTGCCAGCAGCCAACTCGGGCTAGCGGGCACAGATACGCAGTATTTT. The full variable domain, with the rest looked up from reference TRBV16 and TRBJ2-3, is GEEVAQTPKHLVRGEGQKAKLYCAPIKGHSYVFWYQQVLKNEFKFLISFQNENVFDETGMPKERFSAKCLPNSPCSLEIQATKLEDSAVYFCASSQLGLAGTDTQYFGPGTRLTVL.

The chain couples TRBV19 to TRBJ1-5; TRBD1 aligns across 7 bases. Germline values: CDR1 LNHDA, CDR2 SQIVND (reference sequence). The CDR3 is made up of 14 amino acids. Trimming cost V 8 bases and J 3 bases; bases outside gene matches: 7. In nucleotides, the CDR3 is TGTGCCAGTCACGAGACAGGGATCAATCAGCCCCAGCATTTT. It encodes CASHETGINQPQHF.

This clone appeared once. The chain is built from TRBV20-1 and TRBJ1-1; TRBD1 agrees at 10 bases. V dropped 3 bases and J dropped 5; count of bases not matched to a gene: 9. This CDR3 has 15 residues. Germline V gene sequence: CDR1 DFQATT, CDR2 SNEGSKA (reference sequence). The CDR3 region is CSASRTGGVQTEAFF. The CDR3 nucleotides read TGCAGTGCTAGTAGGACAGGGGGTGTACAGACTGAAGCTTTCTTT.

This chain connects TRBV5-6 to TRBJ1-2, with a tentative D call TRBD1 (6 bases). The CDR3 covers 14 residues. CDR1 is SGHDT, CDR2 YYEEEE, per germline. V was cut by 0 bases and J by 8 bases, with 14 bases left in between. CDR3 sequence (DNA): TGTGCCAGCAGCTTGGAACAGGGTATCGAGGGCTACACCTTC. Translating it yields CASSLEQGIEGYTF.

This clone was detected only once. The chain employs TRBV7-9 and TRBJ2-3; 7 positions match TRBD1. Per the germline V gene, CDR1 is SEHNR and CDR2 is FQNEAQ (reference sequence). V was clipped by 3 bases and J by 0 bases; unmatched bases: 3. This CDR3 region has 15 residues. In nucleotides, the CDR3 is TGTGCCAGCAGCTTCGACAGGGCTAGCACAGATACGCAGTATTTT. It encodes CASSFDRASTDTQYF.

This clone has only a few counts. The rearrangement uses TRBV3-1 (or the pseudogene TRBV3-2) and TRBJ2-3; D possibly corresponds to TRBD2 (5 bases). Trimming left V 5 bases short and J 1 base short, with 10 bases between. CDR1 LGHDT and CDR2 YNNKEL come from the germline V gene (reference sequence). This CDR3 spans 14 amino acids. This CDR3 reads CASSIRGGTDTQYF. The CDR3 bases are TGTGCCAGCAGCATTCGGGGTGGCACAGATACGCAGTATTTT.

The genes are TRBV6-6 and TRBJ1-2; D is ambiguous. CDR1 is MNHNY and CDR2 is SVGAGI in the germline V gene (reference sequence). Trimming stripped 8 bases from V and 3 bases from J, with 13 bases between. The length of the CDR3 is 13 residues. The CDR3 coding sequence is TGTGCCAGCCTTTTCCACACCGACTATGGCTACACCTTC. Translation: CASLFHTDYGYTF.

V usage is TRBV6-2 or TRBV6-3 and J usage is TRBJ1-4; 10 positions agree with TRBD1. This CDR3 spans 19 amino acids. Trimming took 6 bases from V and 7 from J; bases not matched to a gene: 20. CDR1 and CDR2 (germline): MNHEY, SVGEGT. CDR3 sequence: CASSLNHGTGVLRREKLFF. In nucleotides, the CDR3 is TGTGCCAGCAGCCTCAATCACGGGACAGGGGTCCTTCGGCGTGAAAAACTGTTTTTT.

This clone was observed a single time. This chain joins TRBV25-1 and TRBJ2-7, with TRBD1 identical over 12 bases. Germline loops: CDR1 MGHDK, CDR2 SYGVNS. The junction had 6 bases not matched to a gene; V was cut back by 8 bases and J by 7 bases. CDR3 length: 13 amino acids. The CDR3: CASRGQGAREQYF. CDR3 nucleotides: TGTGCCAGCCGGGGACAGGGGGCGCGGGAGCAGTACTTC.

The chain links TRBV29-1 to TRBJ2-1; 9 positions agree with TRBD1. The CDR3 has 16 amino acids. The trim removed 6 bases at V and 4 bases at J, leaving 13 bases unmatched. Germline V gene data show CDR1 as SQVTM and CDR2 as ANQGSEA. Here the CDR3 DNA reads TGCAGCGTCGATCCCCCAGGACAGGGGAGGTACAATGAGCAGTTCTTC. Its translation: CSVDPPGQGRYNEQFF.

This chain joins TRBV5-6 and TRBJ2-3; tentatively, D is TRBD1 or TRBD2 (5 bases each). With 4 bases removed from V and 5 bases from J, the gap between germline ends came to 20 bases. The length of the CDR3 is 16 residues. CDR1 SGHDT and CDR2 YYEEEE come from the germline V gene. The CDR3 DNA reads as TGTGCCAGCAGCCTGGGGACCGGGCTAGGGGTAGATACGCAGTATTTT. Translated, it gives CASSLGTGLGVDTQYF.

This clone was observed a few times. The genes are TRBV2 and TRBJ1-5; D call uncertain. Trimming stripped 1 base from V and 1 base from J, with 8 bases between. The V gene's germline CDR1 is SNHLY and CDR2 FYNNEI. This CDR3 is built from 15 residues. The CDR3 nucleotides are TGTGCCAGCAGTGAAGGATCCCTAAGCAATCAGCCCCAGCATTTT. It is translated as CASSEGSLSNQPQHF. Full variable domain (missing parts from reference TRBV2 and TRBJ1-5): EPEVTQTPSHQVTQMGQEVILRCVPISNHLYFYWYRQILGQKVEFLVSFYNNEISEKSEIFDDQFSVERPDGSNFTLKIRSTKLEDSAMYFCASSEGSLSNQPQHFGDGTRLSIL.

The chain is built from TRBV10-2 and TRBJ2-7, with 9 bases aligning to TRBD2. The J segment lost 6 bases and the V segment lost 2 bases, leaving 8 bases of the junction unmatched. CDR1 WSHSY and CDR2 SAAADI come from the germline V gene. The CDR3 loop spans 15 amino acids. CDR3: CASSETAGGSGEQYF. In DNA form, the CDR3 reads TGCGCCAGCAGTGAGACAGCGGGGGGATCTGGCGAGCAGTACTTC.

This chain joins TRBV19 and TRBJ1-1; 8 nucleotides match TRBD1. The CDR3 runs to 17 residues. The ends lost 1 base at V and 4 bases at J; junction bases unmatched: 11. Germline values: CDR1 LNHDA, CDR2 SQIVND (reference sequence). CDR3 in amino acids: CASSIVPGQVMGTEAFF. The CDR3 nucleotides are TGTGCCAGTAGTATAGTCCCGGGACAGGTAATGGGCACTGAAGCTTTCTTT.

The chain carries TRBV30 and TRBJ2-7, with 8 bases that match TRBD1. The germline V gene encodes CDR1 GTSNPN and CDR2 SVGIG (reference sequence). Unmatched junction bases numbered 8, after V lost 0 bases and J lost 4 bases. CDR3 length: 15 amino acids. The CDR3 reads CAWSVARTGRYEQYF. The CDR3 DNA is TGTGCCTGGAGTGTTGCCCGGACAGGGCGATACGAGCAGTACTTC.

V gene TRBV7-2 combines with J gene TRBJ1-2, with 7 bases that match TRBD1. The CDR3 consists of 13 residues. The trim removed 5 bases at V and 2 bases at J, leaving 2 bases unmatched. Per the germline V gene, CDR1 is SGHTA and CDR2 is FQGNSA. The CDR3 reads CASSPQGNYGYTF. CDR3 sequence (DNA): TGTGCCAGCAGCCCACAGGGGAACTATGGCTACACCTTC.

The rearrangement links TRBV7-6 to TRBJ2-3, with TRBD1 matching over 7 bases. Germline V lookup: CDR1 SGHVS, CDR2 FNYEAQ. V gave up 5 bases and J gave up 2 bases; unmatched junction bases: 7. The CDR3 has 15 amino acids. The CDR3 DNA sequence: TGTGCCAGCAGCCCCGGGACAGACGACACAGATACGCAGTATTTT. Translation: CASSPGTDDTDTQYF.

This chain connects TRBV24-1 to TRBJ2-3, with 9 bases identical to TRBD1. The V and J ends lost 3 bases and 3 bases, in that order; junction bases with no gene match: 3. CDR3 length: 15 amino acids. Germline V gene lookup returns CDR1 KGHDR and CDR2 SFDVKD. The CDR3 sequence: CATSDPGTGTDTQYF. DNA for the CDR3: TGTGCCACCAGTGATCCCGGGACAGGGACAGATACGCAGTATTTT.

This clone appeared a few times. The chain carries TRBV11-2 and TRBJ1-2, with a possible D match to TRBD1 (6 bases). V was clipped by 0 bases and J by 10 bases, with 15 bases between them. The germline V gene encodes CDR1 SGHAT and CDR2 FQNNGV. There are 14 residues in the CDR3. The CDR3 DNA reads as TGTGCCAGCAGCTTAGATGGGACAAGAGGGCTCTACACCTTC. Translated: CASSLDGTRGLYTF.

The rearrangement links TRBV9 to TRBJ1-1, with a weak D call TRBD1 (5 bases). V shed 5 bases and J shed 2 bases, with 16 bases lying between them. The CDR3 loop spans 15 amino acids. Germline-derived CDR1 and CDR2 are SGDLS and YYNGEE. In DNA, the CDR3 is TGTGCCAGCAGACCACCGCCGGGGGGAAACACTGAAGCTTTCTTT. It specifies CASRPPPGGNTEAFF.